These 18 T cell receptor beta chains were all obtained from the same sample, sequenced in a study of sequential checkpoint blockade in melanoma. Sequenced by immunoSEQ multiplex PCR; TCRdb stores in-frame clones only, minus some. The sample includes 12,000 or so clones, roughly 80% of them seen just once. The treatment is: randomized to nivolumab then ipilimumab (arm A) or the reverse (arm B). The sample here was CD8+ T cells sorted from blood (inferred from file names), taken from a patient given nivolumab and ipilimumab in sequence. These receptors were collected from a human donor with melanoma.

The rearrangement uses TRBV5-1 and TRBJ2-5, with D possibly matching TRBD1 (6 bases). The germline V and J ends were trimmed by 4 bases and 11 bases, with 18 bases remaining between them. CDR3 size: 13 residues. The germline CDR1 and CDR2 sequences are SGHRS and YFSETQ. The CDR3 sequence is CASSGDIPLEQYF. The CDR3 nucleotides read TGCGCCAGCAGCGGGGACATCCCCCTGGAGCAGTACTTC.

V usage is TRBV13 and J usage is TRBJ2-5; the D is unclear. This CDR3 region has 14 residues. The germline V gene has CDR1 PRHDT and CDR2 FYEKMQ (reference sequence). The V and J ends lost 2 bases and 1 base respectively, with 8 bases between them. The CDR3 DNA is TGTGCCAGCAGCTTAAGCAGGCTCCAAGAGACCCAGTACTTC. Translating it yields CASSLSRLQETQYF.

The rearrangement uses TRBV4-1 and TRBJ1-4; TRBD1 is a possible D gene (6 bases). The CDR3 loop spans 13 amino acids. Germline CDR1 and CDR2: MGHRA and YSYEKL. Trimming removed 1 base from V and 6 bases from J, with 6 bases in between. CDR3 protein: CASSQGTDEKLFF. Here the CDR3 DNA reads TGCGCCAGCAGCCAAGGGACAGATGAAAAACTGTTTTTT.

This clone came up a few times. This sequence joins TRBV4-3 and TRBJ1-3, with D hard to call. The germline V gene has CDR1 LGHNA and CDR2 YSLEER. The CDR3 loop spans 15 amino acids. The V and J ends lost 0 bases and 0 bases respectively, with 6 bases between them. CDR3 DNA sequence: TGCGCCAGCAGCCAAGATCGACACTCTGGAAACACCATATATTTT. It is translated as CASSQDRHSGNTIYF.

In this sample, this clone turned up a few times. The chain carries TRBV4-3 and TRBJ2-1; D perhaps matches TRBD2 (5 bases). In germline, CDR1 is LGHNA, CDR2 YSLEER. Between the trimmed V and J ends, which lost 6 bases and 4 bases, there was a span of 13 bases. The CDR3 spans 14 residues. For the CDR3, the DNA is TGCGCCAGCAGTGTGACTATCTCATACAATGAGCAGTTCTTC. Its protein product is CASSVTISYNEQFF.

Concerning this clone: The junction shows a germline mismatch at one end, possibly a read error. CDR3 region: CASREDRVFHSPLHF. CDR3 sequence (DNA): TGTGCCAGCAGGGAGGACAGGGTGTTCCATTCGCCCCTCCACTTT. The rearrangement joins TRBV6-5 to TRBJ1-6; 8 nucleotides align to TRBD1. The CDR3 is 15 amino acids. CDR1 is MNHEY, CDR2 SVGAGI, per germline.

V gene TRBV5-8 combines with J gene TRBJ2-1, with D possibly TRBD1 on 6 matching bases. Trimming stripped 2 bases from V and 4 bases from J, with 16 bases between. The CDR3 runs 16 residues. Germline V gene sequence: CDR1 SGHTS, CDR2 YDEGEE. The CDR3 region has the DNA TGTGCCAGCAGCTTCGGACAGACCGAGTATTACAATGAGCAGTTCTTC. Translation gives CASSFGQTEYYNEQFF.

This rearrangement joins TRBV29-1 to TRBJ2-1, with a weak D call TRBD2 (6 bases). Deletions cut 1 base from V and 7 bases from J, with 14 bases between. The CDR3 runs 14 residues. The germline gives CDR1 SQVTM, CDR2 ANQGSEA. The CDR3 loop is CSVEVLNGGNEQFF. For the CDR3, the DNA is TGCAGCGTTGAAGTCTTGAACGGGGGTAATGAGCAGTTCTTC.

V usage is TRBV6-5 and J usage is TRBJ2-7; perhaps TRBD2 as D (6 bases). CDR3 length: 16 residues. Germline loops: CDR1 MNHEY, CDR2 SVGAGI. V shed 2 bases and J shed 3 bases, with 17 bases lying between them. The CDR3 loop is CASSYPIGGGNYEQYF. The CDR3 DNA is TGTGCCAGCAGTTACCCAATCGGTGGGGGGAACTACGAGCAGTACTTC.

The chain has TRBV10-3 and TRBJ2-7; weak D call: TRBD1 (6 bases). This CDR3 contains 14 residues. Looked up from germline, CDR1 is ENHRY and CDR2 is SYGVKD. The ends were cut back, 0 bases at V and 7 bases at J, with 13 bases in the middle. CDR3 nucleotide sequence: TGTGCCATCAGTGAGTCTCGCCAGGGGTGGGAGCAGTACTTC. Protein: CAISESRQGWEQYF.

V usage is TRBV10-3 and J usage is TRBJ1-1, with no clear D. V lost 7 bases and J 1 base, leaving 10 bases between the germline ends. The CDR3 extends over 13 amino acids. The germline V gene has CDR1 ENHRY and CDR2 SYGVKD. The CDR3 nucleotides read TGTGCCATCAAGAGGGATTCGAACACTGAAGCTTTCTTT. It specifies CAIKRDSNTEAFF.

This rearrangement joins TRBV28 to TRBJ2-7; a weak D match, TRBD1 (5 bases). Germline CDR1 and CDR2: MDHEN and SYDVKM. The CDR3 is 13 residues long. Trimming cost V 3 bases and J 2 bases, with 8 bases left between them. The CDR3 is CASSFQGTYEQYF. The DNA of the CDR3 is TGTGCCAGCAGTTTCCAGGGTACCTACGAGCAGTACTTC.

This clone has only one observation. The V gene is TRBV7-2, the J gene TRBJ2-1; 8 bases are shared with TRBD1. There are 17 residues in the CDR3. Trimming took 4 bases from V and 5 from J; bases not matched to a gene: 13. Germline assignment: CDR1 SGHTA and CDR2 FQGNSA. CDR3 loop: CASSSIRTGNWDNEQFF. The CDR3, as DNA: TGTGCCAGCAGCTCTATCCGGACAGGGAATTGGGACAATGAGCAGTTCTTC.

CDR3 sequence reads: CASSQESGPQYF. The DNA for the CDR3 is TGCGCCAGCAGCCAAGAGTCAGGGCCCCAGTACTTC. J is TRBJ2-5 and V is TRBV4-1; D is possibly TRBD1 (5 bases). Looked up from germline, CDR1 is MGHRA and CDR2 is YSYEKL. CDR3 length: 12 residues. Trimming removed 0 bases from V and 9 bases from J, with 8 bases in between.

The CDR3, as DNA: TGCGCCAGCAGCCAAGCCCTAGGGGGGGTACTCAATTCACCCCTCCACTTT. It yields the protein CASSQALGGVLNSPLHF. The chain joins TRBV4-3 to TRBJ1-6, with TRBD1 as a possible D gene (6 bases). The CDR3 extends over 17 amino acids. Germline CDR1 and CDR2: LGHNA and YSLEER. The germline V and J ends were trimmed by 1 base and 7 bases, with 17 bases remaining between them.

This clone was detected once. The rearrangement joins TRBV5-6 to TRBJ2-7; 9 bases are shared with TRBD2. CDR1 SGHDT and CDR2 YYEEEE come from the germline V gene. The length of the CDR3 is 15 residues. V gave up 5 bases and J gave up 2 bases; unmatched junction bases: 8. The CDR3 DNA sequence: TGTGCCAGCAGACCCCAGCGGGGGGTTCCCTACGAGCAGTACTTC. Its protein product is CASRPQRGVPYEQYF.

V and J are TRBV30 and TRBJ2-7; 7 bases align to TRBD2. J was trimmed by 4 bases and V by 1 base; bases with no gene match: 7. CDR1 GTSNPN and CDR2 SVGIG come from the germline V gene (reference sequence). The CDR3 loop spans 14 amino acids. CDR3 in DNA: TGTGCCTGGAGTGGGGGGGGATTTGCGTACGAGCAGTACTTC. Its translation: CAWSGGGFAYEQYF.

The V call is TRBV4-3, the J call TRBJ1-5; TRBD1 matches at 10 bases. V lost 0 bases, J lost 7 bases, and 6 bases stayed unmatched. The CDR3 has 16 amino acids. Germline loops: CDR1 LGHNA, CDR2 YSLEER. CDR3 amino acids: CASSQDWTGGKQPQHF. The CDR3 DNA reads TGCGCCAGCAGCCAAGACTGGACAGGGGGTAAACAGCCCCAGCATTTT.